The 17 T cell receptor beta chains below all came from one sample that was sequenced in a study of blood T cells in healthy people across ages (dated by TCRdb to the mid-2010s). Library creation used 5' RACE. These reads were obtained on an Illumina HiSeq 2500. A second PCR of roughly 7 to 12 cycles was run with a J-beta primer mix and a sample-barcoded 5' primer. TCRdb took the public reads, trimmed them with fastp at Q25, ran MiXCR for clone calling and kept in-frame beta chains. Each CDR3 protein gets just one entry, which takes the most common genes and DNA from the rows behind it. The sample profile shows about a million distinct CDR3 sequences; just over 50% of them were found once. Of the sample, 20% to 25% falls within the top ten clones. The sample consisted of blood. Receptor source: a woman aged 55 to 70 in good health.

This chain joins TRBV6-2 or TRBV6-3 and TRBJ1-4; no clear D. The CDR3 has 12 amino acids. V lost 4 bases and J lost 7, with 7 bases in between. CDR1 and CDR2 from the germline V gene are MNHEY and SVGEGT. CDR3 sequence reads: CASSSRLEKLFF. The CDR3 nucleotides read TGTGCCAGCAGTTCGCGCCTTGAAAAACTGTTTTTT.

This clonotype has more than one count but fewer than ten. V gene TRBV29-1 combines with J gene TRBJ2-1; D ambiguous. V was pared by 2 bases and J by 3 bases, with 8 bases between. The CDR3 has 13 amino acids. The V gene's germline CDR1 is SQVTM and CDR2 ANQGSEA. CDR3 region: CSVELRVYNEQFF. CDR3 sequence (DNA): TGCAGCGTTGAACTAAGGGTCTACAATGAGCAGTTCTTC.

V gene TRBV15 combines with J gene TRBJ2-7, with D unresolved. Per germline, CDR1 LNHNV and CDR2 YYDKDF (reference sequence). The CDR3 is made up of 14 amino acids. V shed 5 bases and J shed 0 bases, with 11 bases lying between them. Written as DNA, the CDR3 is TGTGCCACCAGCCAGAGATGGGACTCCTACGAGCAGTACTTC. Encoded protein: CATSQRWDSYEQYF.

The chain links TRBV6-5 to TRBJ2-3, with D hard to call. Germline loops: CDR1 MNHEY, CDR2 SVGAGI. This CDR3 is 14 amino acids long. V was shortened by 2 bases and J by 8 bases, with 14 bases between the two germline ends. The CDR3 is CASSYSPMMGTQYF. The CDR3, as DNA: TGTGCCAGCAGTTACAGCCCCATGATGGGTACGCAGTATTTT.

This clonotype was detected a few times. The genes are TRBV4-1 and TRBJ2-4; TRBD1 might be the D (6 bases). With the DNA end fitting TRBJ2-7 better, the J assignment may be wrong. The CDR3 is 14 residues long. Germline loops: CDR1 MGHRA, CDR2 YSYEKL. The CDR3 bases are TGCGCCAGCAGCCAAGCGCCTTCAGGGGCCGAGCAGTACTTC. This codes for CASSQAPSGAEQYF.

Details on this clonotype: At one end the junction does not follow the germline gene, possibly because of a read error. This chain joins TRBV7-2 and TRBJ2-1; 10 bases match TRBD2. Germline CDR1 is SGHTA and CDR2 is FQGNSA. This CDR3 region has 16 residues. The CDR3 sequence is CASSLAWTSGNNEQLF. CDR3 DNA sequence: TGTGCCAGCAGCTTAGCGTGGACTAGCGGAAACAATGAGCAGTTATTC. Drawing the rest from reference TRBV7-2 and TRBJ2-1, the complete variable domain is GAGVSQSPSNKVTEKGKDVELRCDPISGHTALYWYRQSLGQGLEFLIYFQGNSAPDKSGLPSDRFSAERTGGSVSTLTIQRTQQEDSAVYLCASSLAWTSGNNEQLFGPGTRLTVL.

The CDR3 loop reads CASSGGVDHEQYF. CDR3 nucleotides: TGTGCCAGCAGCGGAGGGGTAGACCATGAGCAGTACTTC. The chain carries TRBV7-9 and TRBJ2-5; tentatively, D is TRBD2 (6 bases). V lost 5 bases and J lost 11, with 18 bases in between. Germline V CDR1 and CDR2: SEHNR, FQNEAQ (reference sequence). This CDR3 region has 13 residues.

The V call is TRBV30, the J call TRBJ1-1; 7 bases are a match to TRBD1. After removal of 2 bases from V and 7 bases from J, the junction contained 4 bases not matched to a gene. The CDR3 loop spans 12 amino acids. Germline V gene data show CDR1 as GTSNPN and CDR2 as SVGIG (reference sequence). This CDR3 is CAWSSRDSEAFF. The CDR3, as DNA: TGTGCCTGGAGTAGCCGGGACAGTGAAGCTTTCTTT.

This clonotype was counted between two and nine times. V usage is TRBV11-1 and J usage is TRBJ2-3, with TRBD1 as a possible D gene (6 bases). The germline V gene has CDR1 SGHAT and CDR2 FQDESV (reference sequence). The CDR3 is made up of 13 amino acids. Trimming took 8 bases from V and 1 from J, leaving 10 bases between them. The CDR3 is CASGGQRTDTQYF. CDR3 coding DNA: TGTGCCAGCGGAGGACAGCGCACAGATACGCAGTATTTT.

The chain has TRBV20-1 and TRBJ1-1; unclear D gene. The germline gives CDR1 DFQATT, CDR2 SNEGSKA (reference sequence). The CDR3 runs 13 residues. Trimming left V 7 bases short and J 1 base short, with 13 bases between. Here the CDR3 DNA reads TGCAGTGTCCCCAAAAAAGGGAACACTGAAGCTTTCTTT. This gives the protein CSVPKKGNTEAFF.

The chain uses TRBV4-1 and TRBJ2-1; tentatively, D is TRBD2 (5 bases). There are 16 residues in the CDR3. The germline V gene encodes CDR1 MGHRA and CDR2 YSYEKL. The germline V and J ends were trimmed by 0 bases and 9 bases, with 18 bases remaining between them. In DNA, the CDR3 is TGCGCCAGCAGCCAAGATCTTAGCGTGTGGTTGAGTGAGCAGTTCTTC. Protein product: CASSQDLSVWLSEQFF.

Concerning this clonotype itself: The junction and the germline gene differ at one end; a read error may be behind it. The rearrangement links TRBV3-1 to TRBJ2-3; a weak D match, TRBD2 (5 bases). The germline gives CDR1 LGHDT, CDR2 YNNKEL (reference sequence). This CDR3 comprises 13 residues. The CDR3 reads CVSSQDLASPQYF. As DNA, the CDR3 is TGTGTCAGCAGCCAAGATCTGGCTAGCCCGCAGTATTTT.

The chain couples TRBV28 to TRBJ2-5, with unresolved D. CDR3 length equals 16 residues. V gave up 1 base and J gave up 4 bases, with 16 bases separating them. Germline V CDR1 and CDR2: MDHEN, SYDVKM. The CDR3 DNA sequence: TGTGCCAGCAGTTTATTGGAGCAAGTCCAGCTAGAGACCCAGTACTTC. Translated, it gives CASSLLEQVQLETQYF.

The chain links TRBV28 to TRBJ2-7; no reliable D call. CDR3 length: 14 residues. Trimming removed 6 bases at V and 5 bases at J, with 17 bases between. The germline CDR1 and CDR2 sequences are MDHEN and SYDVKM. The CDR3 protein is CASSGIPNGDEQYF. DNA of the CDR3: TGTGCCAGCAGCGGTATCCCTAATGGGGACGAGCAGTACTTC.

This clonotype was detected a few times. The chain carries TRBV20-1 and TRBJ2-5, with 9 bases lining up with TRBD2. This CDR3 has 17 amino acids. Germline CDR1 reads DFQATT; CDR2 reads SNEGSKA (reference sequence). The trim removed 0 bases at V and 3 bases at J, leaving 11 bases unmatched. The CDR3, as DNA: TGCAGTGCTAGAGAGTTAACTAGCGGGCCGCAAAAAGAGACCCAGTACTTC. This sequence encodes CSARELTSGPQKETQYF.

The CDR3 here is CASSLETAGTQYF. CDR3 sequence (DNA): TGTGCCAGCAGCTTAGAGACGGCTGGGACCCAGTACTTC. The chain uses TRBV7-9 and TRBJ2-7; D unresolved. TRBJ2-5 explains the end of the DNA better; the J call may be wrong. The CDR3 is 13 amino acids. Germline CDR1 is SEHNR and CDR2 is FQNEAQ (reference sequence).

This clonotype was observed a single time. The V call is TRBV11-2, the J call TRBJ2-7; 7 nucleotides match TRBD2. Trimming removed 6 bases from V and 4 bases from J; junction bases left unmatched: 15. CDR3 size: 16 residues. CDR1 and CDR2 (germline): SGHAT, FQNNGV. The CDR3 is CASSYPAGLSIYEQYF. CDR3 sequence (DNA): TGTGCCAGCAGTTATCCAGCGGGGCTCTCGATTTACGAGCAGTACTTC. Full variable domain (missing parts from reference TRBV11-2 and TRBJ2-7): EAGVAQSPRYKIIEKRQSVAFWCNPISGHATLYWYQQILGQGPKLLIQFQNNGVVDDSQLPKDRFSAERLKGVDSTLKIQPAKLEDSAVYLCASSYPAGLSIYEQYFGPGTRLTVT.